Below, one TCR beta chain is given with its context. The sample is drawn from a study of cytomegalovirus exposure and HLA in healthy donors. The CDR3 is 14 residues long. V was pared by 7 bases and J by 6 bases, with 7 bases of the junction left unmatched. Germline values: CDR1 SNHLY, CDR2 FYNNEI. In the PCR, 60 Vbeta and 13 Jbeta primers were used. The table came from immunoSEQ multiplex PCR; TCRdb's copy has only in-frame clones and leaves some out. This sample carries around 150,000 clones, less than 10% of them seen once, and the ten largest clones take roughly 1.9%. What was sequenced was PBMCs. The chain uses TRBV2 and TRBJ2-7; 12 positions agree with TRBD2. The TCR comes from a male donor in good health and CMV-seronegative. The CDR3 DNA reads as TGTGCCAGCACTCGCGGACTAGCGGGGCGCGAGCAGTACTTC. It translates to CASTRGLAGREQYF.